This T cell receptor beta chain was recovered during a study of T cell responses to AZD1222 COVID-19 vaccine. V was trimmed by 0 bases and J by 4 bases, leaving 12 bases between them. CDR3 length: 15 amino acids. Germline assignment: CDR1 ENHRY and CDR2 SYGVKD. Only in-frame clones appear in the TCRdb table, and some are missing; sequencing was by immunoSEQ multiplex PCR. The sample shows approximately 150,000 clones, around nine tenths of them seen only once. The receptor comes from an adult who received the AZD1222 COVID-19 vaccine. The sequencing used peripheral blood, collected 28 days after the second AZD1222 dose. The V call is TRBV10-3, the J call TRBJ1-2; tentative D call: TRBD1 (6 bases). CDR3 residues: CAISESDSGFYGYTF. The DNA for the CDR3 is TGTGCCATCAGTGAGTCGGACAGCGGTTTCTATGGCTACACCTTC.